The source of this T cell receptor (beta chain) is a study of blood T cell repertoires in COVID-19. Study summary: The study drew acute and convalescent COVID-19 samples from the United States, Italy and Spain.

Enrolled during active infection, Seattle patients were then followed longitudinally. Losses at the gene ends were 7 bases for V and 10 bases for J; bases not matched to a gene: 12. Germline CDR1 reads MNHEY; CDR2 reads SMNVEV (reference sequence). The CDR3 has 14 amino acids. Original data processing: Amplification of reference gene primers provided the estimated nucleated cell counts. The table came from immunoSEQ multiplex PCR; TCRdb's copy has only in-frame clones and leaves some out. That table gives V, J and clone size, and the DNA gave D and trimming. This table holds roughly 60,000 clones, roughly 84% found once.

This TCR was recovered from a man aged 50-60 years with COVID-19, enrolled during active disease. Sequences were obtained from peripheral blood. The chain combines TRBV27 with TRBJ2-1; 8 bases match TRBD1. DNA for the CDR3: TGTGCCAGCACCCTGAACAGGGGGTCGGAGGAGCAGTTCTTC. It encodes CASTLNRGSEEQFF.